The T cell receptor beta chain described here comes from a study of cytomegalovirus exposure and HLA in healthy donors. Study observations and caveats: The study listed approximately 170 cytomegalovirus-associated TCR beta chains.

It was with 60 Vbeta and 13 Jbeta primers that the PCR ran. This table comes from immunoSEQ multiplex PCR, and its TCRdb copy is limited to in-frame clones, with some not included. This sample has 150,000 to 200,000 clones, with under 80% found just once. This clone has a handful of counts. No antigen is known for it. This CDR3 comprises 16 residues. Sequencing input: PBMCs. This receptor was obtained from a human donor in good health. This chain connects TRBV21-1 to TRBJ1-2; the listed D gene, TRBD1, was not tested against the DNA. TRBV21-1 is classified as a pseudogene. The CDR3 bases are TGTGCCAGCAGCAAGGGACAGGGCTCCCCCCTCTATGGCTACACCTTC. Translated: CASSKGQGSPLYGYTF.